This passage covers 21 T cell receptor beta chains from one sample sequenced in a study of T cell repertoires in cytomegalovirus infection. Via MiXCR, TCRdb re-called the reads, giving one row per CDR3 protein. Here the sample spans 150,000 to 200,000 distinct CDR3 sequences, roughly 28% being singletons. Input material: PBMCs. These receptors were taken from a human donor in good health (CMV status not recorded). Some clones in this sample may be carry-over from other donors' samples.

This clonotype has a handful of counts. The rearrangement uses TRBV20-1 and TRBJ1-2; D is ambiguous. Trimming left V 6 bases short and J 5 bases short, with 13 bases between. CDR1 is DFQATT and CDR2 is SNEGSKA in the germline V gene (reference sequence). The CDR3 runs 12 residues. CDR3 bases: TGCAGTGCCAGACACTTGGGGTATGGCTACACCTTC. Its protein is CSARHLGYGYTF.

As for this clonotype: A much larger clonotype is one base distant, so this may be a read error. The chain joins TRBV7-9 to TRBJ2-2; D may correspond to TRBD1 or TRBD2 (6 bases each). With 0 bases removed from V and 6 bases from J, the gap between germline ends came to 11 bases. The CDR3 runs 15 residues. CDR1 is SEHNR, CDR2 FQNEAQ, per germline (reference sequence). CDR3 loop: CASSLAGGLAGELFF. The DNA for the CDR3 is TGTGCCAGCAGCTTAGCGGGGGGCCTCGCCGGGGAGCTGTTTTTT.

The J gene is TRBJ1-4, the V gene TRBV6-5; TRBD1 aligns across 8 bases. V lost 6 bases, J lost 7 bases, and 7 bases stayed unmatched. This CDR3 has 14 residues. Per the germline V gene, CDR1 is MNHEY and CDR2 is SVGAGI. The CDR3 loop is CASSPGQGSEKLFF. The CDR3 DNA sequence: TGTGCCAGCAGCCCCGGACAGGGAAGTGAAAAACTGTTTTTT.

This clonotype has ten or more counts. V usage is TRBV7-2 and J usage is TRBJ1-1; D unclear. Deletions cut 5 bases from V and 2 bases from J, with 9 bases between. CDR1 SGHTA and CDR2 FQGNSA come from the germline V gene. The CDR3 runs 13 residues. The CDR3: CASSRRLNTEAFF. The CDR3 DNA follows: TGTGCCAGCAGCCGACGGTTAAACACTGAAGCTTTCTTT.

CDR3: CATPSRDRGHYGQPQHF. CDR3 DNA: TGTGCCACCCCTTCCCGGGACAGGGGGCATTATGGTCAGCCCCAGCATTTT. The chain is built from TRBV6-9 and TRBJ1-5; 12 bases are shared with TRBD1. This CDR3 contains 17 residues. Germline V CDR1 and CDR2: MNHGY, SVAAGI. Trimming removed 10 bases from V and 6 bases from J; junction bases left unmatched: 16.

The table lists this clonotype with many counts. The V call is TRBV7-2, the J call TRBJ1-1; 7 bases align to TRBD1. V lost 5 bases, J lost 4 bases, and 7 bases stayed unmatched. Per the germline V gene, CDR1 is SGHTA and CDR2 is FQGNSA. This CDR3 comprises 14 residues. This chain's CDR3 is CASSLKAGGTEAFF. The CDR3 bases are TGTGCCAGCAGCCTAAAGGCAGGGGGCACTGAAGCTTTCTTT.

The J gene is TRBJ2-7, the V gene TRBV19, with 11 bases identical to TRBD2. J gave up 3 bases and V 4 bases, and 11 bases lay outside the gene matches. The CDR3 covers 17 residues. CDR1 is LNHDA, CDR2 SQIVND, per germline (reference sequence). As DNA, the CDR3 is TGTGCCAGTAGTACTTCCTTCGGGACTAGCGGACTCTACGAGCAGTACTTC. Residues: CASSTSFGTSGLYEQYF.

This clonotype has a handful of counts. The chain couples TRBV7-9 to TRBJ2-6; D uncertain. V was clipped by 5 bases and J by 1 base, with 15 bases between them. The CDR3 is made up of 17 amino acids. Per the germline V gene, CDR1 is SEHNR and CDR2 is FQNEAQ (reference sequence). The CDR3 DNA reads TGTGCCAGCAGCCCTCCCAGAAGGGAATCTGGGGCCAACGTCCTGACTTTC. This sequence encodes CASSPPRRESGANVLTF.

This clonotype was observed at least ten times. V gene TRBV7-8 combines with J gene TRBJ2-6; 12 bases agree with TRBD1. Per the germline V gene, CDR1 is SGHVS and CDR2 is FQNEAQ. The trim removed 3 bases at V and 2 bases at J, leaving 8 bases unmatched. The CDR3 runs 19 residues. CDR3 loop: CASSFPAGTGGAGANVLTF. CDR3 DNA: TGTGCCAGCAGCTTTCCGGCCGGGACAGGGGGCGCTGGGGCCAACGTCCTGACTTTC.

This clonotype was recorded once. The V gene is TRBV2, the J gene TRBJ1-5; 11 nucleotides agree with TRBD1. Germline lookup yields CDR1 SNHLY and CDR2 FYNNEI. The CDR3 length is 16 residues. J lost 7 bases, V lost 8 bases, and 13 bases had no gene match. The CDR3 DNA reads as TGTGCCAGCGCTCCTACCGGGACAGGGGGTATCCAGCCCCAGCATTTT. It yields the protein CASAPTGTGGIQPQHF.

The rearrangement uses TRBV11-1 and TRBJ1-5; 9 nucleotides line up with TRBD1. The CDR3 is made up of 15 amino acids. The ends lost 5 bases at V and 3 bases at J; junction bases unmatched: 5. Per the germline V gene, CDR1 is SGHAT and CDR2 is FQDESV (reference sequence). Written as DNA, the CDR3 is TGTGCCAGCAGCCAGGGACAGGGACCCAATCAGCCCCAGCATTTT. As protein: CASSQGQGPNQPQHF.

This clonotype has just a few counts. V usage is TRBV7-8 and J usage is TRBJ1-5, with a weak D call TRBD1 (5 bases). This CDR3 is built from 16 residues. Trimming shortened V by 5 bases and J by 1 base, and 15 bases separated the two germline ends. From germline, CDR1 is SGHVS and CDR2 FQNEAQ. This CDR3 is CASSLRWGGSNQPQHF. The CDR3 DNA reads as TGTGCCAGCAGCCTCAGATGGGGGGGAAGCAATCAGCCCCAGCATTTT.

The CDR3 DNA sequence: TGTGCCAGCAGTGACAGGTGGACAGGAATTGATGGCTACACCTTC. It specifies CASSDRWTGIDGYTF. This sequence joins TRBV6-1 and TRBJ1-2, with 7 bases lining up with TRBD1. The ends lost 3 bases at V and 6 bases at J; junction bases unmatched: 10. The CDR3 runs to 15 residues. Germline CDR1 MNHNS, CDR2 SASEGT.

In this sample, this clonotype turned up a few times. The chain employs TRBV6-2 or TRBV6-3 and TRBJ1-4; D is unclear. V lost 2 bases and J lost 0, with 19 bases in between. The CDR3 is 19 residues long. Looked up from germline, CDR1 is MNHEY and CDR2 is SVGEGT. CDR3 amino acids: CASSYMGGRGTSTNEKLFF. The CDR3 bases are TGTGCCAGCAGTTACATGGGAGGGCGCGGAACATCAACTAATGAAAAACTGTTTTTT.

A few counts support this clonotype. The chain uses TRBV7-2 and TRBJ1-2; no definite D call. V shed 5 bases and J shed 3 bases, with 13 bases lying between them. Germline-derived CDR1 and CDR2 are SGHTA and FQGNSA. This CDR3 is built from 14 residues. The CDR3 reads CASSPHRVDYGYTF. CDR3 nucleotides: TGTGCCAGCAGCCCCCATCGGGTAGACTATGGCTACACCTTC.

Note on this clonotype: Here the CDR3 omits its conserved ending phenylalanine or tryptophan, so a read error is the likely source. The chain recombines TRBV2 with TRBJ1-1; D is undetermined. This CDR3 has 14 amino acids. V was clipped by 6 bases and J by 2 bases, with 13 bases between them. Germline V gene sequence: CDR1 SNHLY, CDR2 FYNNEI. DNA of the CDR3: TGTGCCAGCAGCCGAAGGGCTTCTAACACTGAAGCTTTCTTG. It translates to CASSRRASNTEAFL.

This clonotype showed up just a few times. This sequence joins TRBV2 and TRBJ1-1, with D maybe TRBD1 (6 bases). This CDR3 has 14 amino acids. The V end was cut by 1 base, the J end by 5 bases, with 11 bases between. Per germline, CDR1 SNHLY and CDR2 FYNNEI. The CDR3 spells CASSEEAGVTEAFF. DNA for the CDR3: TGTGCCAGCAGTGAAGAGGCAGGGGTGACTGAAGCTTTCTTT.

The chain recombines TRBV7-2 with TRBJ1-4, with D unresolved. Per the germline V gene, CDR1 is SGHTA and CDR2 is FQGNSA. The CDR3 length is 11 residues. The V gene lost 5 bases and the J gene lost 3 bases, with 1 base spanning the gap. The CDR3 bases are TGTGCCAGCAGCGCTAATGAAAAACTGTTTTTT. It translates to CASSANEKLFF.

This clonotype was seen repeatedly, ten times or more. This chain links TRBV7-2 with TRBJ2-6, with 9 bases fitting TRBD1. Germline CDR1 reads SGHTA; CDR2 reads FQGNSA. This CDR3 spans 19 amino acids. Trimming removed 4 bases from V and 4 bases from J; junction bases left unmatched: 14. The CDR3 region is CASSSPKTMDRGGANVLTF. The CDR3 coding sequence is TGTGCCAGCAGCTCCCCTAAGACGATGGACAGGGGCGGGGCCAACGTCCTGACTTTC.

The chain carries TRBV7-6 and TRBJ1-2; D ambiguous. The CDR3 sequence is 15 residues long. The ends were cut back, 4 bases at V and 8 bases at J, with 20 bases in the middle. Germline V CDR1 and CDR2: SGHVS, FNYEAQ. As DNA, the CDR3 is TGTGCCAGCAGCTCCTCGGAGGTCCGGGATTTAGGCTACACCTTC. Translating it yields CASSSSEVRDLGYTF. Combining the CDR3 with reference TRBV7-6 and TRBJ1-2 gives the whole variable domain GAGVSQSPRYKVTKRGQDVALRCDPISGHVSLYWYRQALGQGPEFLTYFNYEAQQDKSGLPNDRFSAERPEGSISTLTIQRTEQRDSAMYRCASSSSEVRDLGYTFGSGTRLTVV.

There are many counts of this clonotype. The chain has TRBV7-2 and TRBJ1-2, with D possibly TRBD1 on 5 matching bases. The CDR3 loop spans 16 amino acids. Between the trimmed V and J ends, which lost 5 bases and 4 bases, there was a span of 20 bases. The V gene's germline CDR1 is SGHTA and CDR2 FQGNSA. CDR3 sequence reads: CASSPRRAFASYGYTF. As DNA, the CDR3 is TGTGCCAGCAGCCCACGCAGGGCCTTCGCAAGCTATGGCTACACCTTC.